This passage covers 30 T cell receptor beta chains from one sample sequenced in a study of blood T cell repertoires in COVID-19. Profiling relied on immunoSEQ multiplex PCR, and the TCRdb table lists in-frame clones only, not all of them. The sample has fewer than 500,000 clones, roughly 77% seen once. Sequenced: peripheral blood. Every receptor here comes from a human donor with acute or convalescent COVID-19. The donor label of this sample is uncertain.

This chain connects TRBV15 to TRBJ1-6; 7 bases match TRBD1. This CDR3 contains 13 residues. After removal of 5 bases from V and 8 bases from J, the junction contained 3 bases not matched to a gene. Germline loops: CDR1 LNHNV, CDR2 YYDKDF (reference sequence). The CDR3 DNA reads TGTGCCACCAGCGGGACAGCCGATTCACCCCTCCACTTT. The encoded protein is CATSGTADSPLHF.

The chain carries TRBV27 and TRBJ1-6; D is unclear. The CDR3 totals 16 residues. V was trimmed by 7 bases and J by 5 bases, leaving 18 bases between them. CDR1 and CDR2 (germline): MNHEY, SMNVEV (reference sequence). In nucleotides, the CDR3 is TGTGCCAGCATGCATCAAGCAACAGCCCATAATTCACCCCTCCACTTT. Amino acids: CASMHQATAHNSPLHF.

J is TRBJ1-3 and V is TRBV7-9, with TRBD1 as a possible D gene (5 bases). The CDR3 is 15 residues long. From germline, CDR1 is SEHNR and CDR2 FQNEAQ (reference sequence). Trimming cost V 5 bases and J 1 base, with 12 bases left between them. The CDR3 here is CASSPTGGSGNTIYF. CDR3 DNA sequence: TGTGCCAGCAGCCCAACGGGGGGTTCTGGAAACACCATATATTTT.

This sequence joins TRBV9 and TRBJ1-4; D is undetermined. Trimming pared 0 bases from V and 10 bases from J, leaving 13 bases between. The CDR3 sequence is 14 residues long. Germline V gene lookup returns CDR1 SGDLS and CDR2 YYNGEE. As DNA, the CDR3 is TGTGCCAGCAGCGTAGAGCCCCACCCGAGAAAACTGTTTTTT. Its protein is CASSVEPHPRKLFF.

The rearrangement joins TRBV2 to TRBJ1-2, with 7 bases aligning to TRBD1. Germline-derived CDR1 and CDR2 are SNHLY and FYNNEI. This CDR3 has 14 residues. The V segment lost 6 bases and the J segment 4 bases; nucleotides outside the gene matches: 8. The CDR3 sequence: CASRGGPITYGYTF. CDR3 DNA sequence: TGTGCCAGCAGAGGGGGCCCCATCACCTATGGCTACACCTTC.

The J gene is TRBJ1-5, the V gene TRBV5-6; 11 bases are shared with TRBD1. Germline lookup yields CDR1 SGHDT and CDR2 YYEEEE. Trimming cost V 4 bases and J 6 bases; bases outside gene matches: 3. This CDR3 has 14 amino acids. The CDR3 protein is CASSRDRGVQPQHF. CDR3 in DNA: TGTGCCAGCAGCCGGGACAGGGGGGTTCAGCCCCAGCATTTT.

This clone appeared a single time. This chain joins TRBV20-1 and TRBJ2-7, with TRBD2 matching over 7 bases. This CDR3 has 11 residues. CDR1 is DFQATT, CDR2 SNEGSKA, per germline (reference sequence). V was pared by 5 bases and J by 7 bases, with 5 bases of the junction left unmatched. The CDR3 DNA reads TGCAGTGCTCGGACTAGAGGAGAGCAGTACTTC. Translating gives CSARTRGEQYF.

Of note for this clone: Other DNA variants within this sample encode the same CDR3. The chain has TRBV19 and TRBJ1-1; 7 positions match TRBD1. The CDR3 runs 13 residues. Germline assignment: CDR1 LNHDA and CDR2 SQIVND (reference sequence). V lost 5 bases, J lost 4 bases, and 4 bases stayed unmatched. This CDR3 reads CASSRTGRTEAFF. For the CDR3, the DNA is TGTGCCAGTAGTCGGACAGGACGCACTGAAGCTTTCTTT. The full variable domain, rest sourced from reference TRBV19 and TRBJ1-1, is DGGITQSPKYLFRKEGQNVTLSCEQNLNHDAMYWYRQDPGQGLRLIYYSQIVNDFQKGDIAEGYSVSREKKESFPLTVTSAQKNPTAFYLCASSRTGRTEAFFGQGTRLTVV.

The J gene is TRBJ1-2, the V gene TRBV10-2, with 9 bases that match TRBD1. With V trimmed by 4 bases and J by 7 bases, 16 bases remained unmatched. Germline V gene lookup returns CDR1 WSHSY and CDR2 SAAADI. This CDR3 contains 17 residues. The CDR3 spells CASSGVDRGPLSGGYTF. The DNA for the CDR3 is TGCGCCAGCAGTGGTGTGGACAGGGGTCCACTGAGTGGTGGCTACACCTTC.

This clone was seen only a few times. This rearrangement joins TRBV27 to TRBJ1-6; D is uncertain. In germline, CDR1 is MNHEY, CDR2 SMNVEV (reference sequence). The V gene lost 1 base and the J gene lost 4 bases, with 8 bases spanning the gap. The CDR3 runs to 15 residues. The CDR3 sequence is CASSLLHRYNSPLHF. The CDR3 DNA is TGTGCCAGCAGTTTATTACACAGATATAATTCACCCCTCCACTTT.

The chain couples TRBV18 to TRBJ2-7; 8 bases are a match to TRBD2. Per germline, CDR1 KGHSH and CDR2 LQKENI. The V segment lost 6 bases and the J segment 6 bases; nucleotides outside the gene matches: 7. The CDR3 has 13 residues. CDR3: CASSPGLVGEQYF. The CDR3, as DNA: TGTGCCAGCTCTCCGGGACTAGTGGGCGAGCAGTACTTC.

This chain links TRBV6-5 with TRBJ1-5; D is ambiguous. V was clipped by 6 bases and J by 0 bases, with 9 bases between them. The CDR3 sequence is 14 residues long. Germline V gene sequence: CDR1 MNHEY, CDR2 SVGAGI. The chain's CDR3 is CASSLSNSNQPQHF. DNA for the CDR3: TGTGCCAGCAGCCTAAGTAATAGCAATCAGCCCCAGCATTTT.

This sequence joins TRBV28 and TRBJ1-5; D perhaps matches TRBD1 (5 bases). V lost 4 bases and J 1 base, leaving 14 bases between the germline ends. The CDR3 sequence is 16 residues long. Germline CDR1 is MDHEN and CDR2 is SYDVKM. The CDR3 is CASSSPGGRSNQPQHF. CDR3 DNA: TGTGCCAGCAGTTCACCCGGGGGTCGGAGCAATCAGCCCCAGCATTTT.

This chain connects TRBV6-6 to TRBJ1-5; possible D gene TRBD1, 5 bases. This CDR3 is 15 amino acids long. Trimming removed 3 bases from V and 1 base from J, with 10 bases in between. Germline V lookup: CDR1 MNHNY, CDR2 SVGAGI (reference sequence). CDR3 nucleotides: TGTGCCAGCAGTTATCAGGGCGAAAGCAATCAGCCCCAGCATTTT. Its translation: CASSYQGESNQPQHF.

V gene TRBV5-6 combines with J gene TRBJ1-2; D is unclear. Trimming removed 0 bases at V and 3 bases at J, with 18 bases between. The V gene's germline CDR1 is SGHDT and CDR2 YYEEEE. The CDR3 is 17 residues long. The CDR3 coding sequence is TGTGCCAGCAGCTTGGGGCCGGAGACGGGAGACTACTATGGCTACACCTTC. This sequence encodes CASSLGPETGDYYGYTF.

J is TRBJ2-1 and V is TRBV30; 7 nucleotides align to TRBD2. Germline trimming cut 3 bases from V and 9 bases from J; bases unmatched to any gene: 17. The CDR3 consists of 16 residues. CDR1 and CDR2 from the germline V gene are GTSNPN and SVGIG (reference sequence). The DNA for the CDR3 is TGTGCCTGGAGGTCTCCCGTCGGGGGGACCCACGCTGAGCAGTTCTTC. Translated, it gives CAWRSPVGGTHAEQFF.

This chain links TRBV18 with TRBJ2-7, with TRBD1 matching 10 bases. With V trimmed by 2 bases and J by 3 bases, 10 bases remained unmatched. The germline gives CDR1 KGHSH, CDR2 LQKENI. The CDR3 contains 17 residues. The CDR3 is CASSPSYGTGANYEQYF. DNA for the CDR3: TGTGCCAGCTCACCATCTTACGGGACAGGGGCTAACTACGAGCAGTACTTC.

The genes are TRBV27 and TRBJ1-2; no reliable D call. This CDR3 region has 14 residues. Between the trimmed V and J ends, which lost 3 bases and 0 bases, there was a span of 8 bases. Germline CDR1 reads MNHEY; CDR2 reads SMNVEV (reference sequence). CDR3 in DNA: TGTGCCAGCAGTTTTTCGCGGTCTAACTATGGCTACACCTTC. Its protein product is CASSFSRSNYGYTF.

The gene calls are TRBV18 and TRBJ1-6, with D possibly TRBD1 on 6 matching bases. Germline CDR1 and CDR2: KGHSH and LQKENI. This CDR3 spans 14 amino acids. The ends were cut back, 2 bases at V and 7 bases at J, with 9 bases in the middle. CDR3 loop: CASSPSGTNSPLHF. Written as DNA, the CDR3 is TGTGCCAGCTCACCATCAGGGACAAATTCACCCCTCCACTTT.

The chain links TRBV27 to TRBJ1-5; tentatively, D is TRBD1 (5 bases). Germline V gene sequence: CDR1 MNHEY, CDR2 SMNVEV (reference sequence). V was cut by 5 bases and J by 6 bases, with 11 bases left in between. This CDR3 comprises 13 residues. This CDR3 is CASSTGGGQPQHF. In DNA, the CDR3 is TGTGCCAGCAGTACGGGGGGGGGTCAGCCCCAGCATTTT.

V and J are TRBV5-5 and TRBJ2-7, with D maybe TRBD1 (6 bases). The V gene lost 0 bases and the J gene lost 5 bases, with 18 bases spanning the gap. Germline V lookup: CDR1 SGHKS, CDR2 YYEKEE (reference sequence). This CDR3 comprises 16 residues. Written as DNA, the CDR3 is TGTGCCAGCAGCTTGGCCCCCAAACAGGGTTTCGACGAGCAGTACTTC. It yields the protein CASSLAPKQGFDEQYF.

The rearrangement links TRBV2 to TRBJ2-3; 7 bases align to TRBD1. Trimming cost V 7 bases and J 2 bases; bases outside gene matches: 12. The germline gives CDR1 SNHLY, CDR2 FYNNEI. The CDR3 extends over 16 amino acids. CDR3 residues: CASTRDSRTFTDTQYF. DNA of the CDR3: TGTGCCAGCACCCGGGACAGCAGAACCTTCACAGATACGCAGTATTTT.

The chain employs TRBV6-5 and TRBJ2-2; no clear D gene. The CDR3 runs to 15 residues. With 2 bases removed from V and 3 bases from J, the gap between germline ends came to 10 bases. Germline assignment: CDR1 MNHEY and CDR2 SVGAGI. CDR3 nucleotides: TGTGCCAGCAGTTACAACCGAGGCCACACCGGGGAGCTGTTTTTT. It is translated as CASSYNRGHTGELFF.

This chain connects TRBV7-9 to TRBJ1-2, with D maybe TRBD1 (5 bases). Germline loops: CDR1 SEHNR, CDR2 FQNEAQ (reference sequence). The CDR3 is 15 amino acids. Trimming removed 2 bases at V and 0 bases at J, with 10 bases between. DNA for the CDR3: TGTGCCAGCAGCTTACTCGACAGCTCTAACTATGGCTACACCTTC. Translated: CASSLLDSSNYGYTF.

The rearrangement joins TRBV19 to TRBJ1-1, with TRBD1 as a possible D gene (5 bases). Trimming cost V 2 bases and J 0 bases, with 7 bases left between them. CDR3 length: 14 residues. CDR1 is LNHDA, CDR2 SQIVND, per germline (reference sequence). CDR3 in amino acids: CASSIWGMNTEAFF. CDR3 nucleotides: TGTGCCAGTAGTATATGGGGCATGAACACTGAAGCTTTCTTT.

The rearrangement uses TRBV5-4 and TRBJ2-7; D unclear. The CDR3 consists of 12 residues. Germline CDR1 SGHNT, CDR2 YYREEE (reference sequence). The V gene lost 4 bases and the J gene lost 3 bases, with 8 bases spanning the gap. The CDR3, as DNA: TGTGCCAGCAGCCGTCTAGGCTACGAGCAGTACTTC. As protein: CASSRLGYEQYF.

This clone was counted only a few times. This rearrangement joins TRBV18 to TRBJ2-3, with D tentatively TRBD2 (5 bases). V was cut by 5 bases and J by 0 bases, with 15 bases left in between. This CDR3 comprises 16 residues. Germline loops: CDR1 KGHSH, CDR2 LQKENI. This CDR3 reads CASSTLGRTSTDTQYF. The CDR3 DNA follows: TGTGCCAGCTCAACCCTCGGGCGGACTAGCACAGATACGCAGTATTTT.

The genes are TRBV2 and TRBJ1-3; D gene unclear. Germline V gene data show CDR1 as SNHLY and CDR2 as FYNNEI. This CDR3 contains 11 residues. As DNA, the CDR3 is TGTGCGTCGCGGGCTGGAAACACCATATATTTT. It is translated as CASRAGNTIYF.

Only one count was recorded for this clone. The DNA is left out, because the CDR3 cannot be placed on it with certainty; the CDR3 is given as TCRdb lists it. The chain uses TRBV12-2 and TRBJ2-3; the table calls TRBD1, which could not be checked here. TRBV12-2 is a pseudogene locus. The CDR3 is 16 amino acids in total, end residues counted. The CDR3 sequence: CASRFWADGTTDTQYF.

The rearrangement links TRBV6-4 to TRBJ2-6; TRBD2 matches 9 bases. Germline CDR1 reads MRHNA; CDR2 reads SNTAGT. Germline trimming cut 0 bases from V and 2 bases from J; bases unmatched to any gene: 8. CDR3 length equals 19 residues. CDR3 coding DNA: TGTGCCAGCAGTGACTCGACTCGCGGGGGGGGCGCTGGGGCCAACGTCCTGACTTTC. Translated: CASSDSTRGGGAGANVLTF.